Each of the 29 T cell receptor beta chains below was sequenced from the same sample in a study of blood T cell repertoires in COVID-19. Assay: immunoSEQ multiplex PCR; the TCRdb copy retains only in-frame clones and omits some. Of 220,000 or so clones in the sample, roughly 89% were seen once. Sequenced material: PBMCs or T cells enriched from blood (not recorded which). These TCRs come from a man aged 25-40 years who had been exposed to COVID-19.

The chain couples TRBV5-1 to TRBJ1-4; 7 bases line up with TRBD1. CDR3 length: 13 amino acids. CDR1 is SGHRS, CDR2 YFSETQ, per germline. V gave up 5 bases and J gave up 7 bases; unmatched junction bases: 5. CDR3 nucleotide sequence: TGCGCCAGCAGTGAACAGGGGAGTGAAAAACTGTTTTTT. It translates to CASSEQGSEKLFF.

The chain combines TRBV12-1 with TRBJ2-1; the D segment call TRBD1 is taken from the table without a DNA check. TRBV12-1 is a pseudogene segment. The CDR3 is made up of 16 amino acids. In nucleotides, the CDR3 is TGTGCCAGCAGCGCTCAACAGGGAATCTCCTACAATGAGCAGTTCTTC. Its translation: CASSAQQGISYNEQFF.

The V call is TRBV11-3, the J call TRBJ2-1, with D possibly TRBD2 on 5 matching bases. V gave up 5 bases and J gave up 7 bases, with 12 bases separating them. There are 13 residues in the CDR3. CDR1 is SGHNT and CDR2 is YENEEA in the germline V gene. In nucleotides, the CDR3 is TGTGCCAGCAGCCAAGAGGGTTGGAATGAGCAGTTCTTC. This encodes CASSQEGWNEQFF.

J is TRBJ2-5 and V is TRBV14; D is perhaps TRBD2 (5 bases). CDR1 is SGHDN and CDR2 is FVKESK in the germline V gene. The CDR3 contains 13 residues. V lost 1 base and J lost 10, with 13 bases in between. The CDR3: CASSQGATGYQYF. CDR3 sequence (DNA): TGTGCCAGCAGCCAAGGAGCAACGGGGTACCAGTACTTC.

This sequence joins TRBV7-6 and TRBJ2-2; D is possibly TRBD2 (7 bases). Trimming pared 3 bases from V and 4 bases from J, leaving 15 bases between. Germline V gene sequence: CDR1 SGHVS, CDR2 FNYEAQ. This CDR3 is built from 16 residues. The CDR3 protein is CASSFQGTTVTGELFF. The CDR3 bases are TGTGCCAGCAGCTTCCAGGGGACTACCGTCACCGGGGAGCTGTTTTTT.

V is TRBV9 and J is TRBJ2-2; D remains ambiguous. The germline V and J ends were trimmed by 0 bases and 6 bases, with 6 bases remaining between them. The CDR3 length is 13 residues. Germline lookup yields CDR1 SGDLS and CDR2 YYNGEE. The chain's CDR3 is CASSVVLSGELFF. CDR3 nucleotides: TGTGCCAGCAGCGTAGTACTATCCGGGGAGCTGTTTTTT.

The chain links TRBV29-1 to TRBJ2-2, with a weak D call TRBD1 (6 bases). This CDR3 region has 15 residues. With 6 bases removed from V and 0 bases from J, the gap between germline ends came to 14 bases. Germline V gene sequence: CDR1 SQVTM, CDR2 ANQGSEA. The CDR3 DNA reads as TGCAGCGTCCGCCCTTGGACAGCGAACACCGGGGAGCTGTTTTTT. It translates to CSVRPWTANTGELFF.

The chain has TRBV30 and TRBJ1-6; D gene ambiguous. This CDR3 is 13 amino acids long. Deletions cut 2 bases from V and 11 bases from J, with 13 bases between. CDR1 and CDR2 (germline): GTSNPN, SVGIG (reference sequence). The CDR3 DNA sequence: TGTGCCTGGAGTTGGCAGGAATTGGCACCCCTCCACTTT. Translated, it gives CAWSWQELAPLHF.

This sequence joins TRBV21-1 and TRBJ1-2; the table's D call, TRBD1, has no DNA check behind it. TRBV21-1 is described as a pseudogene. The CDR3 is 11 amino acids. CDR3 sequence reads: CAGQGAHGYTF. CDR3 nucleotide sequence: TGTGCCGGACAGGGGGCGCATGGCTACACCTTC.

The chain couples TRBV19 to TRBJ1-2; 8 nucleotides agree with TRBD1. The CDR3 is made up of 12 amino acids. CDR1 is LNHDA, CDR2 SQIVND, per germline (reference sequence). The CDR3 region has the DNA TGTCCCCGGTGGTTGACAGGGGAACGCTACACCTTC. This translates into CPRWLTGERYTF.

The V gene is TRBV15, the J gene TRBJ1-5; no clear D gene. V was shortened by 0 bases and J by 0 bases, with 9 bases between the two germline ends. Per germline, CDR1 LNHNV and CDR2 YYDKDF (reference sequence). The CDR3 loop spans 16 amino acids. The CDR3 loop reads CATSRDLAGSNQPQHF. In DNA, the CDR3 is TGTGCCACCAGCAGAGATCTGGCGGGTAGCAATCAGCCCCAGCATTTT.

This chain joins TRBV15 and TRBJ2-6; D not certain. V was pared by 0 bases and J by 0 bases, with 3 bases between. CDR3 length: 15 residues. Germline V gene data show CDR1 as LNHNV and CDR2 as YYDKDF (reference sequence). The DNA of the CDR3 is TGTGCCACCAGCAGAGACCTCTCTGGGGCCAACGTCCTGACTTTC. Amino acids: CATSRDLSGANVLTF.

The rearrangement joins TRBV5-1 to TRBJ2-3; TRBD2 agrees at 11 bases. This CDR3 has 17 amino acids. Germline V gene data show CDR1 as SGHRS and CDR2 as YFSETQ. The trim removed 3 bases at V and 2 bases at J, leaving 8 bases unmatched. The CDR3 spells CASSSTSGGHDTDTQYF. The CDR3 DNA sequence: TGCGCCAGCAGCTCTACTAGCGGGGGTCATGACACAGATACGCAGTATTTT.

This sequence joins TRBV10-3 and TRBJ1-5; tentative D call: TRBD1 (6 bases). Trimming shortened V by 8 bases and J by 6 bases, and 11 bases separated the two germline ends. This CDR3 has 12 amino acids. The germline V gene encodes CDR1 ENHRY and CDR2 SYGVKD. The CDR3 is CAIGGAGQPQHF. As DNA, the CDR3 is TGTGCCATCGGGGGGGCCGGTCAGCCCCAGCATTTT.

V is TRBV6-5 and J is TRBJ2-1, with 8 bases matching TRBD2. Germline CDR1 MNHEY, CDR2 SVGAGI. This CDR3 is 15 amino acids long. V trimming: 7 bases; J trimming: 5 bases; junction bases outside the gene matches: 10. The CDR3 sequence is CASTPNSGAHNEQFF. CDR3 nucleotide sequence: TGTGCCAGCACACCTAATAGCGGGGCCCACAATGAGCAGTTCTTC.

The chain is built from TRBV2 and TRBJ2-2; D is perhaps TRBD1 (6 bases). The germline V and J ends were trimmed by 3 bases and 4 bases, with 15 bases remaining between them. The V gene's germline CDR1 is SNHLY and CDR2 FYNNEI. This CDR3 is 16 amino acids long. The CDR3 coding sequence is TGTGCCAGCAGTGAGGGTCAGGGGACGGTCACCGGGGAGCTGTTTTTT. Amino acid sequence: CASSEGQGTVTGELFF.

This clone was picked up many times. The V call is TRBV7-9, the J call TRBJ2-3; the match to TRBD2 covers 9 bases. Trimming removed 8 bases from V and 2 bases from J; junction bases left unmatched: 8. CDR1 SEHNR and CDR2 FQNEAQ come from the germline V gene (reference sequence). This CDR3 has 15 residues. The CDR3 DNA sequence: TGTGCCAGCCGGGGACTAGCAGGAAACACAGATACGCAGTATTTT. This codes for CASRGLAGNTDTQYF.

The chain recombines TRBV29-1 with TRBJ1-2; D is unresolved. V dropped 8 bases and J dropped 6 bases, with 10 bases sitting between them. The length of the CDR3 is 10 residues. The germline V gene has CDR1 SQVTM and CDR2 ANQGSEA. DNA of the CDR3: TGCAGCTTGAGCCCCGATGGCTACACCTTC. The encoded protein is CSLSPDGYTF.

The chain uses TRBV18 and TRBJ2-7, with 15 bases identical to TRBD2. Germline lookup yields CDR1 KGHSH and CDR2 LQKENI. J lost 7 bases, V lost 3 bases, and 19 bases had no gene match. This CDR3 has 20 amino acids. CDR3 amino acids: CASSPRPGLAGGGSQGEQYF. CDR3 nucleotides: TGTGCCAGCTCACCGAGACCGGGACTAGCGGGGGGAGGGTCTCAAGGGGAGCAGTACTTC.

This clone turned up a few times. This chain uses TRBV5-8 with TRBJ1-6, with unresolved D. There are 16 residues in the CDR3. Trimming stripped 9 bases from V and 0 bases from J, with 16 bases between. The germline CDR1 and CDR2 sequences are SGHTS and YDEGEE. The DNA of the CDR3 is TGTGCCACCACCCCCCCTTCGAGCTCCTATAATTCACCCCTCCACTTT. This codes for CATTPPSSSYNSPLHF.

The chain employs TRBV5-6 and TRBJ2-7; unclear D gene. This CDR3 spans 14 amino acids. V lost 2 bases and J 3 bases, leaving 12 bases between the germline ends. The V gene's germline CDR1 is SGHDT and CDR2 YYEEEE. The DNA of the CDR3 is TGTGCCAGCAGCTTACCCGGGTCTCGCTACGAGCAGTACTTC. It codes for CASSLPGSRYEQYF.

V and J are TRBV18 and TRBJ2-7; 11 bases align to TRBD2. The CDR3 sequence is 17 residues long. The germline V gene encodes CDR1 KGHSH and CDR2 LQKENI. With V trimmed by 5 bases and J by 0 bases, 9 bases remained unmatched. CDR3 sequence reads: CASSELAGGPGSYEQYF. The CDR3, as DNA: TGTGCCAGCTCAGAGCTAGCGGGGGGTCCCGGCTCCTACGAGCAGTACTTC.

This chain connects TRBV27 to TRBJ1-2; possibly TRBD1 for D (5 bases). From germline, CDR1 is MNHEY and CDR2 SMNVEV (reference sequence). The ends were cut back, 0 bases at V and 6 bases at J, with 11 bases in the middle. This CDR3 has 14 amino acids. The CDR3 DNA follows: TGTGCCAGCAGTTTATCGCGGACAATTGATGGCTACACCTTC. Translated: CASSLSRTIDGYTF.

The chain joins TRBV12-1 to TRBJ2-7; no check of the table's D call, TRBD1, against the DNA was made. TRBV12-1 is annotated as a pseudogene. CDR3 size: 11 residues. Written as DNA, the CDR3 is TGTGCCAGCAGCTTCCCATACGAGCAGTACTTC. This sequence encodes CASSFPYEQYF.

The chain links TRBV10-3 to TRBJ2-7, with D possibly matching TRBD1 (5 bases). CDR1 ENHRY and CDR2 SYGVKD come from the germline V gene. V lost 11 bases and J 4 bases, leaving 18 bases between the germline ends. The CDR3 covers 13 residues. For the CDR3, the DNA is TGTGCCTTGTCAGGGCGTATTGGTTACGAGCAGTACTTC. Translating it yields CALSGRIGYEQYF.

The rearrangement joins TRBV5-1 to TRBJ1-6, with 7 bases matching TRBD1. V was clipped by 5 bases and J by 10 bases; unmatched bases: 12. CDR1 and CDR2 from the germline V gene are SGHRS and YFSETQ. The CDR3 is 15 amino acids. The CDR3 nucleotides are TGCGCCAGCAGTAACTCCGGGACAGATCAATCACCCCTCCACTTT. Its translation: CASSNSGTDQSPLHF.

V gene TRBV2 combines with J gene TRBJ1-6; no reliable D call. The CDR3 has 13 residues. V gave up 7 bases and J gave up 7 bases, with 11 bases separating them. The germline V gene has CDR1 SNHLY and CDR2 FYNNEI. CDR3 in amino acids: CASTGNGNSPLHF. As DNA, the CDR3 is TGTGCCAGCACAGGCAATGGGAATTCACCCCTCCACTTT.

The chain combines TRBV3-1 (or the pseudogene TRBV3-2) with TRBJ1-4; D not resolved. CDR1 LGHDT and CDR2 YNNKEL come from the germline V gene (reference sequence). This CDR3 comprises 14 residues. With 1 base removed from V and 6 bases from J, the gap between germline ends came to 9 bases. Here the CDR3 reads CASSQVEADEKLFF. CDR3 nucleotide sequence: TGTGCCAGCAGCCAAGTGGAGGCGGATGAAAAACTGTTTTTT.

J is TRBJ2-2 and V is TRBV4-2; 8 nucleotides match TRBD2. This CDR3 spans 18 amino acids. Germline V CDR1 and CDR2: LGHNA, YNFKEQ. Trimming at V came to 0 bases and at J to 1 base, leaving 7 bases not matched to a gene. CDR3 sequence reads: CASSQDRGGGRNTGELFF. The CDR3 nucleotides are TGTGCCAGCAGCCAAGATAGAGGCGGGGGGCGGAACACCGGGGAGCTGTTTTTT.